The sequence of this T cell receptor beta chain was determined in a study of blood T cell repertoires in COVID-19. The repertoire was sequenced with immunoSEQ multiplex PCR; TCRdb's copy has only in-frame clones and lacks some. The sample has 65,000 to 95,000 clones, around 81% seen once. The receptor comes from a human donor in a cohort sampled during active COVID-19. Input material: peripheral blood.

CDR3 amino acids: CASRQGQSYEQYF. CDR3 bases: TGTGCCAGCAGACAGGGACAGAGCTACGAGCAGTACTTC. V gene TRBV12-3 or TRBV12-4 combines with J gene TRBJ2-7; 7 bases are shared with TRBD1. After removal of 6 bases from V and 3 bases from J, the junction contained 5 bases not matched to a gene. The CDR3 has 13 residues.